This paragraph reports one T cell receptor (beta chain). Its antigen is undetermined. TCRdb's table, derived via immunoSEQ multiplex PCR, lists solely in-frame clones and lacks some. The sample lists roughly 590,000 clones, around 95% seen once, with less than 0.13% in the top ten. Germline lookup yields CDR1 MDHEN and CDR2 SYDVKM. The CDR3 is 14 residues long. V gave up 6 bases and J gave up 2 bases; unmatched junction bases: 7. Naive CD8 cells lacked CD45RO and underwent positive selection for CCR7, leaving out terminally differentiated effector memory CD45RA+ cells. This specimen belongs to a study of shared clonotypes between healthy human individuals. Overall study findings and caveats: Non-shared clonotypes showed lower generation probabilities than clonotypes common to all four donors.

The TCR sequence derives from a woman in her thirties in good health. The specimen was naive CD8+ T cells sorted from blood. This chain links TRBV28 with TRBJ2-7, with 7 bases matching TRBD2. In DNA, the CDR3 is TGTGCCAGCAGACGGAGCGGGGATGCCTACGAGCAGTACTTC. It specifies CASRRSGDAYEQYF.